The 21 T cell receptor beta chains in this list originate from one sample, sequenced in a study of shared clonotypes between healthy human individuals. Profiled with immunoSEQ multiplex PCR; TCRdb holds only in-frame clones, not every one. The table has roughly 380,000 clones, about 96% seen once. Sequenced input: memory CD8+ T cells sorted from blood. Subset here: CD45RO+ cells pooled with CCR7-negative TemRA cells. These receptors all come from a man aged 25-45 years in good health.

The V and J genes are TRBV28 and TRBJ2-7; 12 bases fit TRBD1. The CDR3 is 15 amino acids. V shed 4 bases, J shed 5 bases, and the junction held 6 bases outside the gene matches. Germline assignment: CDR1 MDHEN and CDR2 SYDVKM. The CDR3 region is CASSSRDRGRNEQYF. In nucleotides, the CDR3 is TGTGCCAGCAGTTCCCGGGACAGGGGGCGCAACGAGCAGTACTTC.

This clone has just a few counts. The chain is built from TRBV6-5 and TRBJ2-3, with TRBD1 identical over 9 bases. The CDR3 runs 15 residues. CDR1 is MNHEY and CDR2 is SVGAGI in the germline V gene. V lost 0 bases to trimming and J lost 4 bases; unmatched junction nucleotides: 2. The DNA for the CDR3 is TGTGCCAGCAGTTACTCGACAGGGGGGGCAGATACGCAGTATTTT. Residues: CASSYSTGGADTQYF.

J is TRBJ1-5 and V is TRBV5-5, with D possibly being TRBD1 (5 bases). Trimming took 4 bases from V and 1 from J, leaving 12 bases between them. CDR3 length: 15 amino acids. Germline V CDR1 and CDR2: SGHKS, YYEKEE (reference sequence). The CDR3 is CASSRWRGSNQPQHF. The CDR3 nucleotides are TGTGCCAGCAGCCGCTGGAGGGGAAGCAATCAGCCCCAGCATTTT.

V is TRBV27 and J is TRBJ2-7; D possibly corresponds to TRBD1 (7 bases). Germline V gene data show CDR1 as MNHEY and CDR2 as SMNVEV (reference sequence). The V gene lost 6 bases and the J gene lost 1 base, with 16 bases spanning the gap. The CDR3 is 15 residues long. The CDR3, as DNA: TGTGCCAGCAGCCGACAGGGAGGATTATCCTACGAGCAGTACTTC. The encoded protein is CASSRQGGLSYEQYF.

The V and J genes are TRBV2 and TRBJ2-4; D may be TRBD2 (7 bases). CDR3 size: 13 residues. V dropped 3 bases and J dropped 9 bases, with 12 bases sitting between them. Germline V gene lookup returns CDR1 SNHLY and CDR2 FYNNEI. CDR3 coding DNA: TGTGCCAGCAGTGACAGGGAGGGGGGCATTCAGTACTTC. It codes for CASSDREGGIQYF. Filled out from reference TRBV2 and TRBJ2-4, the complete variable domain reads EPEVTQTPSHQVTQMGQEVILRCVPISNHLYFYWYRQILGQKVEFLVSFYNNEISEKSEIFDDQFSVERPDGSNFTLKIRSTKLEDSAMYFCASSDREGGIQYFGAGTRLSVL.

CDR3 DNA sequence: TGTGCCAGCAGCCATTCCATTACAGGGGACACTGAAGCTTTCTTT. Its protein product is CASSHSITGDTEAFF. The V gene is TRBV4-2, the J gene TRBJ1-1, with 7 bases aligning to TRBD1. This CDR3 is built from 15 residues. Germline V gives CDR1 LGHNA, CDR2 YNFKEQ. Trimming at V came to 3 bases and at J to 3 bases, leaving 7 bases not matched to a gene.

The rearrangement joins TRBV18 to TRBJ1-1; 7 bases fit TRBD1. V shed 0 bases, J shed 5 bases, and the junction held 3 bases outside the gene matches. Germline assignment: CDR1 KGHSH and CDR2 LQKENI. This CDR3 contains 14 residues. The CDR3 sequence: CASSPPTGRTEAFF. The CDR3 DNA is TGTGCCAGCTCACCACCGACAGGGAGGACTGAAGCTTTCTTT.

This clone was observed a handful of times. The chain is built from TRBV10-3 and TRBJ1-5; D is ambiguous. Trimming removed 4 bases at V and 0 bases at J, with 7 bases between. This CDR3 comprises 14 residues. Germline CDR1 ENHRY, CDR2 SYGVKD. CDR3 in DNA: TGTGCCATCAGTGGCGGGTATAGCAATCAGCCCCAGCATTTT. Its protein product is CAISGGYSNQPQHF.

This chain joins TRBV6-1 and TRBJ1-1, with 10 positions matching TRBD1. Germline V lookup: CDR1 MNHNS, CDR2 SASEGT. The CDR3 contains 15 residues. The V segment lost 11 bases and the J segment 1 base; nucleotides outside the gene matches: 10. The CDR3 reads CASQGWDRGNTEAFF. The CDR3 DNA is TGTGCCTCTCAGGGTTGGGACAGGGGGAACACTGAAGCTTTCTTT.

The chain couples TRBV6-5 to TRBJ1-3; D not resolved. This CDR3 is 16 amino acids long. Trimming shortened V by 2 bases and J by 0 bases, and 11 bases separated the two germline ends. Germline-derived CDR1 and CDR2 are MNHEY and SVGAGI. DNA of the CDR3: TGTGCCAGCAGTTACGCTGGGTTCGACTCTGGAAACACCATATATTTT. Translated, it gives CASSYAGFDSGNTIYF.

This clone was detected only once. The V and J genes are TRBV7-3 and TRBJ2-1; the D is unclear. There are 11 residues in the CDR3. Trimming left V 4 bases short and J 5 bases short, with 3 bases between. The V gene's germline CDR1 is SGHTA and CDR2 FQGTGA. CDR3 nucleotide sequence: TGTGCCAGCAGCTGGGACAATGAGCAGTTCTTC. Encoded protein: CASSWDNEQFF.

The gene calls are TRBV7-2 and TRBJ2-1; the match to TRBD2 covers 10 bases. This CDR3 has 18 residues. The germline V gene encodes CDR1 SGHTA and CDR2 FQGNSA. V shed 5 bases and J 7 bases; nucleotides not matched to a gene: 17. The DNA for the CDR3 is TGTGCCAGCAGCCCTTCGAGATATGCCGGGACTAGCGATAATGAGCAGTTCTTC. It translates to CASSPSRYAGTSDNEQFF.

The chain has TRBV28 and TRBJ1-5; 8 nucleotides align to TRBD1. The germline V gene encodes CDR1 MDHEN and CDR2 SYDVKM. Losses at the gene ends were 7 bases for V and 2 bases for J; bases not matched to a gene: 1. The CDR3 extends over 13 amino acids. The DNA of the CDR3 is TGTGCCAGCACAGGGGGCGGCAATCAGCCCCAGCATTTT. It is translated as CASTGGGNQPQHF.

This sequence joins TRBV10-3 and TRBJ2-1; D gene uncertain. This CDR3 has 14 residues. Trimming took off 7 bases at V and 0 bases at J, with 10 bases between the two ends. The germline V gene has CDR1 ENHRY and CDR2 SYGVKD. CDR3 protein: CAIMGVASYNEQFF. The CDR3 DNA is TGTGCCATCATGGGCGTCGCCTCCTACAATGAGCAGTTCTTC.

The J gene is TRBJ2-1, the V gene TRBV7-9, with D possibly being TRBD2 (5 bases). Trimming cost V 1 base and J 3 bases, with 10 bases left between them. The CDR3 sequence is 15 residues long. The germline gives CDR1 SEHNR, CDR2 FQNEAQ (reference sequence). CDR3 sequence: CASSLGGRIYNEQFF. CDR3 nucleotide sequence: TGTGCCAGCAGCTTAGGAGGGCGGATCTACAATGAGCAGTTCTTC.

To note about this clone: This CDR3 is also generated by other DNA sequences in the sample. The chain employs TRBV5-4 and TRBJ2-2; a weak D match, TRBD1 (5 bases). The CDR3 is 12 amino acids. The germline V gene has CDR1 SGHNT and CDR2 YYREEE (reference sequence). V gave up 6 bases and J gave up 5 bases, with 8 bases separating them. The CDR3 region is CASKGVTGELFF. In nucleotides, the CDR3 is TGTGCCAGCAAAGGGGTAACCGGGGAGCTGTTTTTT. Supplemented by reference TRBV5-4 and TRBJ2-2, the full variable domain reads ETGVTQSPTHLIKTRGQQVTLRCSSQSGHNTVSWYQQALGQGPQFIFQYYREEENGRGNFPPRFSGLQFPNYSSELNVNALELDDSALYLCASKGVTGELFFGEGSRLTVL.

For the CDR3, the DNA is TGCGCCAGCAGCTTTAGTGCAGCTAACCCTGAAGCTTTCTTT. Encoded protein: CASSFSAANPEAFF. The chain joins TRBV5-1 to TRBJ1-1; D call uncertain. This CDR3 contains 14 residues. In germline, CDR1 is SGHRS, CDR2 YFSETQ. V lost 2 bases and J lost 6, with 14 bases in between.

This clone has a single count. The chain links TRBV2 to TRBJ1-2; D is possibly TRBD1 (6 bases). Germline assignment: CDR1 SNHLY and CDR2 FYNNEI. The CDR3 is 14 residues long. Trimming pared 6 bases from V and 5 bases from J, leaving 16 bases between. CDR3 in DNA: TGTGCCAGCAGGCTTACCGGGACATTTTATGGCTACACCTTC. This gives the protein CASRLTGTFYGYTF.

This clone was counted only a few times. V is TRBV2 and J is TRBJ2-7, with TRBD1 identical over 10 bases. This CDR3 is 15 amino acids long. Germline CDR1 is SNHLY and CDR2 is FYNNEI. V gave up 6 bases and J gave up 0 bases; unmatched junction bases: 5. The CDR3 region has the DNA TGTGCCAGCAGGGGGGACAGGGGAATCTCCTACGAGCAGTACTTC. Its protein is CASRGDRGISYEQYF.

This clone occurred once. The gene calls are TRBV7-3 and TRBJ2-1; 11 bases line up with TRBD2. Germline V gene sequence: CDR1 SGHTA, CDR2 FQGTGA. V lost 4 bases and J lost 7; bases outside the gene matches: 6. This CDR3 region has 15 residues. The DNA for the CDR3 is TGTGCCAGCAGCTCAACTAGCGGGAGTGGGAATGAGCAGTTCTTC. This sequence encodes CASSSTSGSGNEQFF.

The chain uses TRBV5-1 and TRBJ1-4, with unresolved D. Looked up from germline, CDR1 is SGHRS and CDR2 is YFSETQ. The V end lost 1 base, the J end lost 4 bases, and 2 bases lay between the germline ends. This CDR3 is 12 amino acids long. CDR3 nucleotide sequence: TGCGCCAGCAGCTTGAATAATGAAAAACTGTTTTTT. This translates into CASSLNNEKLFF.